The rows below give T cell receptor beta chains drawn from one sample of a study of graft-versus-host responses after intestinal transplantation. The antigens of these receptors remain unknown. Sequencing used immunoSEQ multiplex PCR; TCRdb keeps in-frame clones, though not all of them. The repertoire consists of more than 70,000 clones, with 85% to 95% occurring once and the leading ten covering roughly 0.44%. The sample consisted of unstimulated CD8+ T cells sorted from spleen or lymph node cells, taken before transplant. These receptors were taken from a human donor who was the organ donor for an intestinal transplant. CDR3s include the opening cysteine and the closing phenylalanine or tryptophan. D genes are given only for firm matches. Not all rows give a size; the values are once, few, many and, for expanded clones, a class.

j_gene: TRBJ2-7; abundance: -; v_gene: TRBV19; d_gene: TRBD1; CDR3nt: TGTGCCAGTAGTATAGGTACAGGGGGAACCTACGAGCAGTACTTC; CDR3aa: CASSIGTGGTYEQYF
j_gene: TRBJ1-3; abundance: once; v_gene: TRBV6-1; d_gene: -; CDR3nt: TGTGCCAGTGCGGGGCCAGGTGGAAACACCATATATTTT; CDR3aa: CASAGPGGNTIYF
j_gene: TRBJ1-2; abundance: once; v_gene: TRBV5-4; d_gene: -; CDR3nt: TGTGCCAGCAGTCATTCTAGCAGAGTGGACTATGGCTACACCTTC; CDR3aa: CASSHSSRVDYGYTF
j_gene: TRBJ2-1; abundance: -; v_gene: TRBV4-1; d_gene: -; CDR3nt: TGCGCCAGCAGCCCCCTGGCGGGGGCGGGCTCCTACAATGAGCAGTTCTTC; CDR3aa: CASSPLAGAGSYNEQFF
j_gene: TRBJ2-1; abundance: -; v_gene: TRBV19; d_gene: TRBD2; CDR3nt: TGTGCCAGTAGTCCCGGGACTAGCGGGGGGGCGAGCTACAATGAGCAGTTCTTC; CDR3aa: CASSPGTSGGASYNEQFF
j_gene: TRBJ2-4; abundance: -; v_gene: TRBV2; d_gene: TRBD1; CDR3nt: TGTGCCAGCACCGCCGGACAGGAACTAGCCAAAAACATTCAGTACTTC; CDR3aa: CASTAGQELAKNIQYF
j_gene: TRBJ1-4; abundance: -; v_gene: TRBV10-3; d_gene: -; CDR3nt: TGTGCCATCAGTGATTCAGGGGTGTCGGGGCATGAAAAACTGTTTTTT; CDR3aa: CAISDSGVSGHEKLFF
j_gene: TRBJ1-2; abundance: -; v_gene: TRBV5-8; d_gene: -; CDR3nt: TGTGCCAGCAGCCGGACAGTCAACTATGGCTACACCTTC; CDR3aa: CASSRTVNYGYTF
j_gene: TRBJ1-1; abundance: -; v_gene: TRBV12-5; d_gene: -; CDR3nt: TGTGCTAGTGCCCTTACAGGTCATGAGAACACTGAAGCTTTCTTT; CDR3aa: CASALTGHENTEAFF
j_gene: TRBJ1-2; abundance: -; v_gene: TRBV2; d_gene: -; CDR3nt: TGTGCCAGCAGTGAATTTGAATCAACTTCGTATGGCTACACCTTC; CDR3aa: CASSEFESTSYGYTF
j_gene: TRBJ1-2; abundance: once; v_gene: TRBV4-3; d_gene: TRBD1; CDR3nt: TGCGCCAGCAGCCAAGAACGTCAGGGGGCTGCTGGCTACACCTTC; CDR3aa: CASSQERQGAAGYTF
j_gene: TRBJ2-7; abundance: -; v_gene: TRBV4-1; d_gene: TRBD2; CDR3nt: TGCGCCAGCAGCCAAGCGGGGGGGACCTACGAGCAGTACTTC; CDR3aa: CASSQAGGTYEQYF
j_gene: TRBJ2-7; abundance: -; v_gene: TRBV7-2; d_gene: TRBD2; CDR3nt: TGTGCCAGCAGCTACCTATCCCTAGCGGCCTACGAGCAGTACTTC; CDR3aa: CASSYLSLAAYEQYF
j_gene: TRBJ1-1; abundance: -; v_gene: TRBV4-1; d_gene: TRBD1; CDR3nt: TGCGCCAGCAGCCAAGGTCCGGGACAGGACTTATGGGGGGCTTTCTTT; CDR3aa: CASSQGPGQDLWGAFF
j_gene: TRBJ2-7; abundance: -; v_gene: TRBV9; d_gene: TRBD2; CDR3nt: TGTGCCAGCAGCGTAGAGCCAGGAGCGGGGGGCAACACCTACGAGCAGTACTTC; CDR3aa: CASSVEPGAGGNTYEQYF
j_gene: TRBJ1-1; abundance: -; v_gene: TRBV2; d_gene: TRBD1; CDR3nt: TGTGCCAGCAGTGGGACAGGAGTGGAGACTGAAGCTTTCTTT; CDR3aa: CASSGTGVETEAFF
j_gene: TRBJ2-2; abundance: once; v_gene: TRBV27; d_gene: TRBD2; CDR3nt: TGTGCCAGCAGTTGGGGCAGGGAGGGCGGGGAGCTGTTTTTT; CDR3aa: CASSWGREGGELFF
j_gene: TRBJ1-3; abundance: -; v_gene: TRBV4-3; d_gene: -; CDR3nt: TGCGCCAGCAGCCAAGTGGGGGCTGGGGCAGGAAACACCATATATTTT; CDR3aa: CASSQVGAGAGNTIYF
j_gene: TRBJ1-1; abundance: -; v_gene: TRBV5-6; d_gene: -; CDR3nt: TGTGCCAGCAGCTTGACAGGGAACACTGAAGCTTTCTTT; CDR3aa: CASSLTGNTEAFF
j_gene: TRBJ2-1; abundance: -; v_gene: TRBV19; d_gene: -; CDR3nt: TGTGCCAGACTACCAAAAAGTCCAGTCGATGAGCAGTTCTTC; CDR3aa: CARLPKSPVDEQFF
j_gene: TRBJ1-1; abundance: -; v_gene: TRBV12-5; d_gene: -; CDR3nt: TGTGCTAGTGCCATCGGTCACACTGAAGCTTTCTTT; CDR3aa: CASAIGHTEAFF
j_gene: TRBJ1-1; abundance: -; v_gene: TRBV10-3; d_gene: TRBD1; CDR3nt: TGTGCCATCAGTGAGTCGGACAGGGGGCGATCCACTGAAGCTTTCTTT; CDR3aa: CAISESDRGRSTEAFF
j_gene: TRBJ1-6; abundance: -; v_gene: TRBV2; d_gene: TRBD1; CDR3nt: TGTGCCAGCCGGACCGGGACAGCCTATAATTCACCCCTCCACTTT; CDR3aa: CASRTGTAYNSPLHF
j_gene: TRBJ1-2; abundance: -; v_gene: TRBV11-2; d_gene: -; CDR3nt: TGTGCCAGCAGCCTTATGACCCGGGACTATGGCTACACCTTC; CDR3aa: CASSLMTRDYGYTF
j_gene: TRBJ1-5; abundance: -; v_gene: TRBV10-3; d_gene: -; CDR3nt: TGTGCCATCAGTATGAACACAGGGAGCAATCAGCCCCAGCATTTT; CDR3aa: CAISMNTGSNQPQHF
j_gene: TRBJ2-3; abundance: -; v_gene: TRBV13; d_gene: -; CDR3nt: TGTGCCAGCAGCTCCCGGGACATTGACACAGATACGCAGTATTTT; CDR3aa: CASSSRDIDTDTQYF
j_gene: TRBJ1-1; abundance: once; v_gene: TRBV19; d_gene: -; CDR3nt: TGTGCCAGTAGTATGCGGGATTTGAAAGCTTTCTTT; CDR3aa: CASSMRDLKAFF
j_gene: TRBJ2-5; abundance: -; v_gene: TRBV28; d_gene: -; CDR3nt: TGTGCCAGCAGTTTAAACAGCCAAGAGACCCAGTACTTC; CDR3aa: CASSLNSQETQYF
j_gene: TRBJ1-5; abundance: -; v_gene: TRBV28; d_gene: -; CDR3nt: TGTGCCAGCAGTTTCGGGATGGCTCAGCCCCAGCATTTT; CDR3aa: CASSFGMAQPQHF
j_gene: TRBJ2-3; abundance: -; v_gene: TRBV4-1; d_gene: TRBD2; CDR3nt: TGCGCCAGCAGCCCCCTTAGCGGGGGGACAGATACGCAGTATTTT; CDR3aa: CASSPLSGGTDTQYF
j_gene: TRBJ2-1; abundance: -; v_gene: TRBV4-1; d_gene: TRBD2; CDR3nt: TGCGCCAGCAGCCAAATTTTATCGGGGGGGCCCTACAATGAGCAGTTCTTC; CDR3aa: CASSQILSGGPYNEQFF
j_gene: TRBJ2-7; abundance: -; v_gene: TRBV11-2; d_gene: TRBD2; CDR3nt: TGTGCCAGCAGCAGGGGCCTAGCGGGGAGACCTTACGAGCAGTACTTC; CDR3aa: CASSRGLAGRPYEQYF
j_gene: TRBJ2-7; abundance: few; v_gene: TRBV7-9; d_gene: TRBD2; CDR3nt: TGTGCCAGCAGCTTAGCGGGCGCTAGCGGGGTAGAGTACGAGCAGTACTTC; CDR3aa: CASSLAGASGVEYEQYF
j_gene: TRBJ1-1; abundance: -; v_gene: TRBV4-3; d_gene: TRBD1; CDR3nt: TGCGCCAGCAGCCGAGGGACAGTCATGAACACTGAAGCTTTCTTT; CDR3aa: CASSRGTVMNTEAFF
j_gene: TRBJ2-2; abundance: -; v_gene: TRBV7-6; d_gene: -; CDR3nt: TGTGCCAGCAGCCAGACAGGTCTGAACACCGGGGAGCTGTTTTTT; CDR3aa: CASSQTGLNTGELFF
j_gene: TRBJ2-1; abundance: -; v_gene: TRBV7-9; d_gene: TRBD2; CDR3nt: TGTGCCAGCACCCAATTAGCGGGGGGAAACTACAATGAGCAGTTCTTC; CDR3aa: CASTQLAGGNYNEQFF
j_gene: TRBJ2-5; abundance: -; v_gene: TRBV10-3; d_gene: -; CDR3nt: TGTGCCATCAGTGCCAGTCTATACAGTAAACAAGAGACCCAGTACTTC; CDR3aa: CAISASLYSKQETQYF
j_gene: TRBJ1-4; abundance: -; v_gene: TRBV2; d_gene: TRBD1; CDR3nt: TGTGCCGGGGGGACAGGGCCTACTACTAATGAAAAACTGTTTTTT; CDR3aa: CAGGTGPTTNEKLFF
j_gene: TRBJ2-2; abundance: -; v_gene: TRBV18; d_gene: -; CDR3nt: TGTGCCAGCTCACCACGGGGGCGCGCCACCGGGGAGCTGTTTTTT; CDR3aa: CASSPRGRATGELFF
j_gene: TRBJ1-1; abundance: few; v_gene: TRBV4-1; d_gene: -; CDR3nt: TGCGCCAGCAGCCAACTGGGGACAGAAGCTTTCTTT; CDR3aa: CASSQLGTEAFF
j_gene: TRBJ1-1; abundance: few; v_gene: TRBV18; d_gene: -; CDR3nt: TGTGCCAGCTCACCACCATGGGGAGATGGGGCTTTCTTT; CDR3aa: CASSPPWGDGAFF
j_gene: TRBJ2-7; abundance: -; v_gene: TRBV2; d_gene: -; CDR3nt: TGTGCCAGCAGTTCCTGGGACACCTCCTACGAGCAGTACTTC; CDR3aa: CASSSWDTSYEQYF
j_gene: TRBJ2-7; abundance: -; v_gene: TRBV2; d_gene: TRBD1; CDR3nt: TGTGCCAGCAAACTACCGGGACAGGGGTACGAGCAGTACTTC; CDR3aa: CASKLPGQGYEQYF
j_gene: TRBJ2-3; abundance: once; v_gene: TRBV7-8; d_gene: TRBD2; CDR3nt: TGTGCCAGCAGCTTAGTCTCTAGCGGGGGGATCACAGATACGCAGTATTTT; CDR3aa: CASSLVSSGGITDTQYF